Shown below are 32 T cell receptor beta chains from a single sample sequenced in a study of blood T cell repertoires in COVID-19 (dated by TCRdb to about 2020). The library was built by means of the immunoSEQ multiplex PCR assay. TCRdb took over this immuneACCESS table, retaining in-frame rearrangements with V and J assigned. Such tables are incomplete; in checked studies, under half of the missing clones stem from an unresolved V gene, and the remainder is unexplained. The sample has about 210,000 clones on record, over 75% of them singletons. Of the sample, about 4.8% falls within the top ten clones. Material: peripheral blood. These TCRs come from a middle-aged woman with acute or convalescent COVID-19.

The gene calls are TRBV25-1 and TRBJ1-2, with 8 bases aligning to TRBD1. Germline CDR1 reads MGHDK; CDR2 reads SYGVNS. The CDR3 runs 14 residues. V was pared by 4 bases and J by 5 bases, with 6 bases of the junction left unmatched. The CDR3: CASSGSRQGYGYTF. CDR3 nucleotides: TGTGCCAGCAGTGGATCTAGACAGGGGTATGGCTACACCTTC.

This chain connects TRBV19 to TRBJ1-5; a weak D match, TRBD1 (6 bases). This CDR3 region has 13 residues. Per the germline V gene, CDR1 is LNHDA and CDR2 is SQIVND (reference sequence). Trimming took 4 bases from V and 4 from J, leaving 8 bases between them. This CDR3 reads CASSTGHNQPQHF. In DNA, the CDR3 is TGTGCCAGTAGTACGGGACATAATCAGCCCCAGCATTTT.

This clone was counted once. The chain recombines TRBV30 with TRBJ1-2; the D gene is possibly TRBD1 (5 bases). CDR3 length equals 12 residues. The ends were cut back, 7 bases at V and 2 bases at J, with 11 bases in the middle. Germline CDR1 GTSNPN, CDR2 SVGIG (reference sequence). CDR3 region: CASEDINYGYTF. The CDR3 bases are TGTGCCTCTGAGGACATCAACTATGGCTACACCTTC. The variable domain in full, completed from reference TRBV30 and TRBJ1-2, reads SQTIHQWPATLVQPVGSPLSLECTVEGTSNPNLYWYRQAAGRGLQLLFYSVGIGQISSEVPQNLSASRPQDRQFILSSKKLLLSDSGFYLCASEDINYGYTFGSGTRLTVV.

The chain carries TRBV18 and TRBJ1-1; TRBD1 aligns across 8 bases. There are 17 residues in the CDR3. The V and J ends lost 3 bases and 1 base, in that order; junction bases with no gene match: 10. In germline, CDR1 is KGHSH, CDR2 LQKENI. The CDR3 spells CASSPFQGAMKNTEAFF. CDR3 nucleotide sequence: TGTGCCAGCTCACCGTTTCAGGGGGCGATGAAGAACACTGAAGCTTTCTTT.

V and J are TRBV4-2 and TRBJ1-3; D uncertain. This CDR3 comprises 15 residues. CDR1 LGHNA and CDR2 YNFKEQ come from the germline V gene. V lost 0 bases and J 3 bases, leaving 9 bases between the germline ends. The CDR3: CASSQEAGFGNTIYF. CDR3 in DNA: TGTGCCAGCAGCCAAGAGGCGGGGTTTGGAAACACCATATATTTT.

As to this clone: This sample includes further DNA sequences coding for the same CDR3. In DNA form, the CDR3 reads TGTGCCAGCTCACCCGGGGAGACCCAGTACTTC. Its protein product is CASSPGETQYF. J is TRBJ2-5 and V is TRBV18, with D uncertain. Looked up from germline, CDR1 is KGHSH and CDR2 is LQKENI. CDR3 length: 11 residues. V was cut by 3 bases and J by 5 bases, with 4 bases left in between.

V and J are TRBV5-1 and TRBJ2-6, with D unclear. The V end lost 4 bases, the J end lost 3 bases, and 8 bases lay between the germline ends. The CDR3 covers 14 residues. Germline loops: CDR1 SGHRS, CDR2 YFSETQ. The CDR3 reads CASSPYDGANVLTF. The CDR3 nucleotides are TGCGCCAGCAGCCCCTATGATGGGGCCAACGTCCTGACTTTC.

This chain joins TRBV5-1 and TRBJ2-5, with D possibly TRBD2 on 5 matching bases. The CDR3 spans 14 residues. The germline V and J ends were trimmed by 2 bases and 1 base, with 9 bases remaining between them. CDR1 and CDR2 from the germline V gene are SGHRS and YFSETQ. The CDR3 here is CASSFAGSQETQYF. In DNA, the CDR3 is TGCGCCAGCAGCTTCGCGGGCAGCCAAGAGACCCAGTACTTC.

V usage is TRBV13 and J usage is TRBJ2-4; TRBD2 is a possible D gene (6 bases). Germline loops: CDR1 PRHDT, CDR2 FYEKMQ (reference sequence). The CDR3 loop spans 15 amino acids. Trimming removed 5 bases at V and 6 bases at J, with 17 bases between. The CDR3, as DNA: TGTGCCAGCAGCAGAAGCTCTAGCGTGTCAAACATTCAGTACTTC. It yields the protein CASSRSSSVSNIQYF.

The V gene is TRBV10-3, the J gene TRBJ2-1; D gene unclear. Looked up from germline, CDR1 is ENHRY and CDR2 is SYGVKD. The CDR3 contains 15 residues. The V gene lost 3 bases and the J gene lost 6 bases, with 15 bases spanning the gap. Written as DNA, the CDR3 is TGTGCCATCAGTGAATTGAAGACAATCAGCAATGAGCAGTTCTTC. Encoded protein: CAISELKTISNEQFF.

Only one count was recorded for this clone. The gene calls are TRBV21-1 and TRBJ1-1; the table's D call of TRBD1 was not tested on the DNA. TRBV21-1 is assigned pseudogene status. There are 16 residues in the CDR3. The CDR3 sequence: CASSKSLGRERGEAFF. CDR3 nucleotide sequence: TGTGCCAGCAGCAAATCTCTCGGCAGGGAAAGGGGTGAAGCTTTCTTT.

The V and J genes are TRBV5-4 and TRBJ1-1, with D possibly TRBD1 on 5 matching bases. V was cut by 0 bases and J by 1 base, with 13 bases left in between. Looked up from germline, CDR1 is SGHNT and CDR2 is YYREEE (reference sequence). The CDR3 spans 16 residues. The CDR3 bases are TGTGCCAGCAGCTTGGAGCCAGGGATTGGGAACACTGAAGCTTTCTTT. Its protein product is CASSLEPGIGNTEAFF.

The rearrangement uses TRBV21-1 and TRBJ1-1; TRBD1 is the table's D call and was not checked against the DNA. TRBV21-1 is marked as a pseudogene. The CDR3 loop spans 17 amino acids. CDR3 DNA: TGTGCCAGCAGCAAACAGGAACAGGGGGCGCCGAGAACTGAAGCTTTCTTT. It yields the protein CASSKQEQGAPRTEAFF.

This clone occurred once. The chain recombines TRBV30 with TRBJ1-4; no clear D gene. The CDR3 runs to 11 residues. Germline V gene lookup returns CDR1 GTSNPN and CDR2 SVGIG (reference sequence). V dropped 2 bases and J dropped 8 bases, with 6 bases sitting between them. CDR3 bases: TGTGCCTGGAGTACTTGGGAAAAACTGTTTTTT. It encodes CAWSTWEKLFF.

Here the CDR3 reads CASSPRGLTGTFF. The CDR3 coding sequence is TGTGCCAGCTCACCAAGGGGGTTGACGGGAACTTTCTTT. The chain recombines TRBV18 with TRBJ1-1; tentative D call: TRBD1 (6 bases). V was trimmed by 2 bases and J by 12 bases, leaving 16 bases between them. CDR1 and CDR2 (germline): KGHSH, LQKENI. This CDR3 spans 13 amino acids.

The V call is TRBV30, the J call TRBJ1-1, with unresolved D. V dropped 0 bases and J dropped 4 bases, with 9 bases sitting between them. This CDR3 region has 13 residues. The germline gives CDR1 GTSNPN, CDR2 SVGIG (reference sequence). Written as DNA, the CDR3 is TGTGCCTGGAGTGTTCGGGGTCCCACTGAAGCTTTCTTT. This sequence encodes CAWSVRGPTEAFF.

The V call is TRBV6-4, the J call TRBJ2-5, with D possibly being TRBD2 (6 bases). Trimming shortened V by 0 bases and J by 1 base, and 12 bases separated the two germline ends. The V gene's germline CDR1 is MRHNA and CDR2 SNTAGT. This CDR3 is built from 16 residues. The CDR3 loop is CASSDSPGVSQETQYF. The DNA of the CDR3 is TGTGCCAGCAGTGACTCGCCGGGGGTAAGCCAAGAGACCCAGTACTTC.

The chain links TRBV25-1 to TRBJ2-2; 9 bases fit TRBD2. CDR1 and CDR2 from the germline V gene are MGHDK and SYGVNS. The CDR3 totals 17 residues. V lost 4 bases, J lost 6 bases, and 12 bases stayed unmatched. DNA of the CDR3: TGTGCCAGCAGTGCACTGGTCAGCGGGGGGCTGGCCGGGGAGCTGTTTTTT. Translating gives CASSALVSGGLAGELFF.

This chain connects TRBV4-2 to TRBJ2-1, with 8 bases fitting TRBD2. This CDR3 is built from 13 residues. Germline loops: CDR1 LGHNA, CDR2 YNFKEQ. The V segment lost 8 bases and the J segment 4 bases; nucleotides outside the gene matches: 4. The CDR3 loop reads CASGTRDYNEQFF. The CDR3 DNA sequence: TGTGCCAGCGGGACTAGGGATTACAATGAGCAGTTCTTC.

The DNA of the CDR3 is TGTGCCACCAGTGATCGCGGGACTAGCGGGGGGAAGAAACGTTTCGGGGAGCTGTTTTTT. As protein: CATSDRGTSGGKKRFGELFF. V gene TRBV24-1 combines with J gene TRBJ2-2; 15 positions match TRBD2. The CDR3 loop spans 20 amino acids. The germline V gene has CDR1 KGHDR and CDR2 SFDVKD. Trimming cost V 3 bases and J 7 bases; bases outside gene matches: 14.

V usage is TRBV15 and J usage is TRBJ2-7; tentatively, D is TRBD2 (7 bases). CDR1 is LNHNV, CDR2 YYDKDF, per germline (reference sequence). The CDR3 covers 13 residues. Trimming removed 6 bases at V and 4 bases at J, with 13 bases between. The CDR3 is CATRPGGSYEQYV. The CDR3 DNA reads TGTGCCACCAGGCCGGGGGGCTCTTACGAGCAGTACGTC.

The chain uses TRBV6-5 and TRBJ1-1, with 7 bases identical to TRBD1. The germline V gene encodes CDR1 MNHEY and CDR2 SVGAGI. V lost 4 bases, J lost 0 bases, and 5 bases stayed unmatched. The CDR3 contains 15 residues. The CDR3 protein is CASSLTGLLNTEAFF. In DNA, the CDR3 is TGTGCCAGCAGTTTGACAGGGCTCCTGAACACTGAAGCTTTCTTT.

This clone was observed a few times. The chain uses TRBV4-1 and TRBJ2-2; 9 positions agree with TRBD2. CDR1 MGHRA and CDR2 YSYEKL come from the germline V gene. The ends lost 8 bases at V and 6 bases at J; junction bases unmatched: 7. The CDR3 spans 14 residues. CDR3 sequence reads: CASGRGLAPGELFF. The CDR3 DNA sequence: TGCGCCAGCGGCCGGGGACTAGCCCCCGGGGAGCTGTTTTTT.

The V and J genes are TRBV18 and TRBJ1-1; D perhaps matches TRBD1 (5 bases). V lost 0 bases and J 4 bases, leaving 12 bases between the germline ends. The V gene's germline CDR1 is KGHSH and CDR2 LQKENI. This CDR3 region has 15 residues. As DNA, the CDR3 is TGTGCCAGCTCACCACCAGCAGGGAGGGGCACTGAAGCTTTCTTT. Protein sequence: CASSPPAGRGTEAFF.

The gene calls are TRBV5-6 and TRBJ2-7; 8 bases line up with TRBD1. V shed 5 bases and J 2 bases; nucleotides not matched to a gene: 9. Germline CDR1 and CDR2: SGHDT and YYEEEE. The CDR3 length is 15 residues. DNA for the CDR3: TGTGCCAGCAGGCGGACCGGGACAGGCGCCTACGAGCAGTACGTC. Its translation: CASRRTGTGAYEQYV.

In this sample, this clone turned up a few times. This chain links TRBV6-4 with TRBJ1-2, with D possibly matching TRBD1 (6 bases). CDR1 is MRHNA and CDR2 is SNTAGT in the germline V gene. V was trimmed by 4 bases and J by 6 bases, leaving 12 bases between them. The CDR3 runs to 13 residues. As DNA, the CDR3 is TGTGCCAGCAGTGCGACAGGCCTTAATGGCTACACCTTC. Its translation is CASSATGLNGYTF.

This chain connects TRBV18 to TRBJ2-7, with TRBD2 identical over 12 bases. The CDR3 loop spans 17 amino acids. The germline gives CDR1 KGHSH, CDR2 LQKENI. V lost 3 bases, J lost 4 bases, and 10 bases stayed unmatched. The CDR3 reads CASSPQVASGGAYEQYV. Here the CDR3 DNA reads TGTGCCAGCTCACCCCAGGTGGCTAGCGGGGGGGCATACGAGCAGTACGTC.

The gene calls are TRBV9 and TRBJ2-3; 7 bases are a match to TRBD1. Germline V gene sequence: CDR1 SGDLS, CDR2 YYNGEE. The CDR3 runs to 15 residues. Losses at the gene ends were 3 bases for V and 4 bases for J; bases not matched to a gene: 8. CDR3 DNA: TGTGCCAGCAGCGCTTCGACAGGGTTGGCAGATACGCAGTATTTT. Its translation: CASSASTGLADTQYF.

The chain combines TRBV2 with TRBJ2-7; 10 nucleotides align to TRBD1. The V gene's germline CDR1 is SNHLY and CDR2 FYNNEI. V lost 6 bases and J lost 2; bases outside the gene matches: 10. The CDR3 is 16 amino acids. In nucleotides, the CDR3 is TGTGCCAGCAGCAGGGACAGGGGTAGTAACACCTACGAGCAGTACGTC. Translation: CASSRDRGSNTYEQYV.

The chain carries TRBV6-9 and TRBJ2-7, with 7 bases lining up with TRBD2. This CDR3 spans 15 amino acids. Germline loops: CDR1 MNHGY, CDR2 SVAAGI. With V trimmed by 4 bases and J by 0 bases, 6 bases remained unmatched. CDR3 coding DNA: TGTGCCAGCAGTTGTAGCGGGCTGAGCTCCTACGAGCAGTACGTC. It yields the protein CASSCSGLSSYEQYV.

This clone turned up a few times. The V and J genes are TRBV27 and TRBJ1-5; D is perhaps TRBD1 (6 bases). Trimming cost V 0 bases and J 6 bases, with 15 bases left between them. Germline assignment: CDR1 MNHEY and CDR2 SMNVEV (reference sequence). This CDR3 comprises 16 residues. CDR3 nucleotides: TGTGCCAGCAGTTTATCGTCCGGGGGCGGGAGTCAGCCCCAGCATTTT. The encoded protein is CASSLSSGGGSQPQHF.

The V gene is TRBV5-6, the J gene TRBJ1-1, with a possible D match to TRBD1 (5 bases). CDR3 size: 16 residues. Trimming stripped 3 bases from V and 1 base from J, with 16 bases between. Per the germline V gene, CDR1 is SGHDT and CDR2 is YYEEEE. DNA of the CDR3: TGTGCCAGCAGCTCCCTAGCGGGGCAGAAGAACACTGAAGCTTTCTTT. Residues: CASSSLAGQKNTEAFF.